Listed below are T cell receptor beta chains from one sample, sequenced in a study of T cell repertoires in cytomegalovirus infection. MiXCR, applied by TCRdb to the reads, yields one record per CDR3 protein. The data show about 920,000 distinct CDR3 sequences, around 30% seen once. These receptors' antigens are unknown. The source material was cultured CD8+ T cells from PBMCs, sampled from culture after CMV antigen stimulation. The receptors shown here come from a human donor in good health (CMV status not recorded). Some clones in this sample may be carry-over from other donors' samples. Each CDR3 is given with its conserved first and last residue. Fields, in order: V gene, D gene, J gene, clone size, CDR3 DNA, CDR3 protein. A D gene is named only where the DNA matches it firmly. Some rows have no size entry. The others give once, few or many, or a class for an expanded clone.

v_gene: TRBV7-6; d_gene: NA; j_gene: TRBJ2-5; abundance: NA; CDR3nt: TGTGCCAGCAGCCTGGACTTGACCCAGTACTTC; CDR3aa: CASSLDLTQYF
v_gene: TRBV5-3; d_gene: NA; j_gene: TRBJ2-2; abundance: NA; CDR3nt: TGTGCCACCATCCCGGCCACCGGGGAGCTGTTTTTT; CDR3aa: CATIPATGELFF
v_gene: TRBV7-9; d_gene: NA; j_gene: TRBJ2-2; abundance: few; CDR3nt: TGTGCCAGCAGCCCTCGAATACAGCTTACCGGGGAGCTGTTTTTT; CDR3aa: CASSPRIQLTGELFF
v_gene: TRBV7-9; d_gene: NA; j_gene: TRBJ2-2; abundance: many; CDR3nt: TGTGCCAGCTTTTTACTTAGAGGGAACACCGGGGAGCTGTTTTTT; CDR3aa: CASFLLRGNTGELFF
v_gene: TRBV7-9; d_gene: NA; j_gene: TRBJ1-2; abundance: NA; CDR3nt: TGTGCCAGCAGCTTGGACGGAAACACCTTC; CDR3aa: CASSLDGNTF
v_gene: TRBV4-2; d_gene: NA; j_gene: TRBJ1-1; abundance: NA; CDR3nt: TGTGCCAGCAGCCAAAGGGAGAGTATGAACACTGAAGCTTTCTTT; CDR3aa: CASSQRESMNTEAFF
v_gene: TRBV7-9; d_gene: TRBD1; j_gene: TRBJ2-7; abundance: NA; CDR3nt: TGTGCCAGCAGCGTTAATTTCGGACAGGATAGTGAGCAGTACTTC; CDR3aa: CASSVNFGQDSEQYF
v_gene: TRBV20-1; d_gene: TRBD2; j_gene: TRBJ2-2; abundance: NA; CDR3nt: TGCAGTGCTGAACTAGCGGGGGGGCTTCGCACCGGGGAGCTGTTTTTT; CDR3aa: CSAELAGGLRTGELFF
v_gene: TRBV2; d_gene: NA; j_gene: TRBJ1-5; abundance: NA; CDR3nt: TGTGCCCTCGGGCAGGATAGCAATCAGCCCCAGCATTTT; CDR3aa: CALGQDSNQPQHF
v_gene: TRBV12-3/TRBV12-4; d_gene: NA; j_gene: TRBJ1-5; abundance: few; CDR3nt: TGTGCCAGCACCTCGGAGTTCCCTAGCAATCAGCCCCAGCATTTT; CDR3aa: CASTSEFPSNQPQHF
v_gene: TRBV12-5; d_gene: NA; j_gene: TRBJ2-2; abundance: NA; CDR3nt: TGTGCTAGTGGTTTGGTAGGACTACCGAACACCGGGGAGCTGTTTTTT; CDR3aa: CASGLVGLPNTGELFF
v_gene: TRBV7-2; d_gene: TRBD1; j_gene: TRBJ1-4; abundance: few; CDR3nt: TGTGCCAGCAGCTTGGGGACAGGATACATACTTAATGAAAAACTGTTTTTT; CDR3aa: CASSLGTGYILNEKLFF
v_gene: TRBV9; d_gene: NA; j_gene: TRBJ1-2; abundance: NA; CDR3nt: TGTGCCAGCAGCGTAAAACAGACCATAGCCTATGGCTACACCTTC; CDR3aa: CASSVKQTIAYGYTF
v_gene: TRBV5-1; d_gene: NA; j_gene: TRBJ2-1; abundance: NA; CDR3nt: TGCGCCAGCAGCTTGGCGGTGGGTTCCGGTGAGCAGTTCTTC; CDR3aa: CASSLAVGSGEQFF
v_gene: TRBV6-1; d_gene: NA; j_gene: TRBJ1-1; abundance: few; CDR3nt: TGTGCCAGCAGTGACCTTGGAGGGTACACTGAAGCTTTCTTT; CDR3aa: CASSDLGGYTEAFF
v_gene: TRBV6-6; d_gene: NA; j_gene: TRBJ2-7; abundance: few; CDR3nt: TGTGCCAGCAGTTACTCCGGCGGAAGCCTCTCCTACGAGCAGTACTTC; CDR3aa: CASSYSGGSLSYEQYF